This T cell receptor beta chain was sequenced during a study of TIL therapy for anti-PD-1-resistant metastatic lung cancer. This clone has a single count. What it binds is not known. CDR1 is MNHEY and CDR2 is SMNVEV in the germline V gene (reference sequence). V was trimmed by 5 bases and J by 4 bases, leaving 21 bases between them. CDR3 length equals 17 residues. As to time point: pre-treatment sample, taken before nivolumab and TIL therapy. Tumor tissue came from excised metastases, mostly pleural nodules or supraclavicular lymph nodes. The immunoSEQ assay was v3. Some clones are missing from TCRdb's copy, which holds only in-frame ones; the method was immunoSEQ multiplex PCR. The table records roughly 6,800 clones, around 74% of them present only once. Study results and caveats: Compared with baseline intratumoral T cells, expanded TIL cultures were more clonal and less diverse (roughly 6.3% vs 31%). Patients were highly selected, enriched for treatment-naive, never-smoker and oncogene-addicted cases. Many TIL product clones were absent from baseline tumor, suggesting clonal contraction.

The J gene is TRBJ2-1, the V gene TRBV27, with D possibly TRBD2 on 5 matching bases. The material was tumor tissue, obtained at baseline. The TCR sequence derives from a person between 30 and 80 years old with non-small cell lung cancer. This CDR3 is CASSPSGMGLPYNEQFF. The CDR3 bases are TGTGCCAGCAGTCCCTCCGGGATGGGATTGCCGTACAATGAGCAGTTCTTC.